This T cell receptor (beta chain) stems from a study of Ad26.COV2.S vaccination and SARS-CoV-2 variants. Study as a whole: Of the COV1001 trial arms, the Ad26.COV2.S arm included the donor. Intramuscular Ad26.COV2.S doses were given once or twice, 56 days apart.

The repertoire was sequenced with immunoSEQ multiplex PCR; TCRdb's copy has only in-frame clones and lacks some. This table has 350,000 to 500,000 clones, 90% appearing once. Regarding treatment: around 19 received Ad26.COV2.S at low or high dose, single or two shots; roughly five received placebo; per-sample allocation not given. On day 63 after the first injection, vaccine and placebo recipients gave samples. The CDR3 is 16 amino acids. V was pared by 0 bases and J by 5 bases, with 7 bases of the junction left unmatched. The germline V gene has CDR1 SGDLS and CDR2 YYNGEE. The sequenced sample was peripheral blood, obtained in a trial of Ad26.COV2.S vaccine versus placebo. This rearrangement joins TRBV9 to TRBJ2-1; 8 bases align to TRBD2. This clonotype originated in a person between 18 and 65 years old who received the Ad26.COV2.S COVID-19 vaccine or a placebo. The CDR3 spells CASSVEGRGVHNEQFF. In nucleotides, the CDR3 is TGTGCCAGCAGCGTAGAAGGGCGGGGGGTACACAATGAGCAGTTCTTC. Drawing the rest from reference TRBV9 and TRBJ2-1, the complete variable domain is DSGVTQTPKHLITATGQRVTLRCSPRSGDLSVYWYQQSLDQGLQFLIQYYNGEERAKGNILERFSAQQFPDLHSELNLSSLELGDSALYFCASSVEGRGVHNEQFFGPGTRLTVL.